Sequencing of this T cell receptor (beta chain) was carried out in a study of blood T cell repertoires in COVID-19. Study at large: The samples span acute and convalescent COVID-19 from the United States, Italy and Spain. PBMCs, B-cell-depleted T cells, or T cells were the source of the cDNA or gDNA that made up the material.

Method: immunoSEQ multiplex PCR; TCRdb's copy keeps in-frame clones and lacks some. The sample carries some 100,000 clones, about 90% recorded once. After removal of 5 bases from V and 4 bases from J, the junction contained 5 bases not matched to a gene. Germline CDR1 is SQVTM and CDR2 is ANQGSEA. This CDR3 contains 14 residues. This rearrangement joins TRBV29-1 to TRBJ2-2, with 9 nucleotides matching TRBD1. Sequencing was carried out using peripheral blood. The sequence was collected from a man aged 45-65 years with COVID-19, enrolled during active disease. The CDR3 sequence is CSVFGDRVTGELFF. The CDR3 nucleotides read TGCAGCGTTTTTGGGGACAGGGTCACCGGGGAGCTGTTTTTT.